This TCR beta chain originates from a study of blood T cell repertoires in COVID-19. Study information: Specimens from acute and convalescent COVID-19 originated in the United States, Italy and Spain.

Using immunoSEQ multiplex PCR, the repertoire was profiled, and TCRdb retains in-frame clones only, with some absent. The sample shows some 74,000 clones, approximately 80% of them seen only once. V shed 0 bases and J 7 bases; nucleotides not matched to a gene: 15. Germline CDR1 is LGHNA and CDR2 is YSLEER. This CDR3 spans 18 amino acids. The receptor was isolated from an elderly man with acute or convalescent COVID-19. The sample taken for sequencing was peripheral blood. This chain uses TRBV4-3 with TRBJ1-2; 9 bases are a match to TRBD1. The CDR3 region is CASSQDSSTRDRVFGYTF. CDR3 bases: TGCGCCAGCAGCCAAGACTCCAGCACCCGGGACAGGGTTTTTGGCTACACCTTC.